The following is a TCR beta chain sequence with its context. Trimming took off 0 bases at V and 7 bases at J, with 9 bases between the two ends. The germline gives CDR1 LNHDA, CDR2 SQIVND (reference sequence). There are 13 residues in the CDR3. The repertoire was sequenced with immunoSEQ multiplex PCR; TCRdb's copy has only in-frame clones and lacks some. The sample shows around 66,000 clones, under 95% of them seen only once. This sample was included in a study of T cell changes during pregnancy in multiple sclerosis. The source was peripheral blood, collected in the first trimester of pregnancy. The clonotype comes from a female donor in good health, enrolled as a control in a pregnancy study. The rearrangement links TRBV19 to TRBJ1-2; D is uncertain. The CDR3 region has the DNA TGTGCCAGTAGTATAGATCGGGGAGGTGGCTACACCTTC. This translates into CASSIDRGGGYTF. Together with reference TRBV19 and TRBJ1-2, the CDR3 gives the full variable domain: DGGITQSPKYLFRKEGQNVTLSCEQNLNHDAMYWYRQDPGQGLRLIYYSQIVNDFQKGDIAEGYSVSREKKESFPLTVTSAQKNPTAFYLCASSIDRGGGYTFGSGTRLTVV.